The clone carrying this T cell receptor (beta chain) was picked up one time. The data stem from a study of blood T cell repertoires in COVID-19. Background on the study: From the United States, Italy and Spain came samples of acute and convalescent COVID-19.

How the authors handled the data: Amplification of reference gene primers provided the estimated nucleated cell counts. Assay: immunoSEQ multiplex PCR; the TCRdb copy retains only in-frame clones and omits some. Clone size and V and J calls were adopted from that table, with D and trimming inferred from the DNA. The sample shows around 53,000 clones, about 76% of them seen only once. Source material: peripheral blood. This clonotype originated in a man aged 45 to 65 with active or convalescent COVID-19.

In DNA form, the CDR3 reads TGTGCCAGCTCACCTAGACTAGCGGGGGTGAATGAGCAGTTCTTC. Its protein product is CASSPRLAGVNEQFF. The chain combines TRBV18 with TRBJ2-1; TRBD2 aligns across 12 bases. The CDR3 totals 15 residues. Unmatched junction bases numbered 4, after V lost 3 bases and J lost 7 bases. From germline, CDR1 is KGHSH and CDR2 LQKENI.